This T cell receptor (beta chain) was retrieved from a study of T cell changes during pregnancy in multiple sclerosis. Profiling relied on immunoSEQ multiplex PCR, and the TCRdb table lists in-frame clones only, not all of them. The sample consists of more than 30,000 clones, just under 95% of them appearing once. CDR1 and CDR2 (germline): MNHEY, SMNVEV (reference sequence). The length of the CDR3 is 14 residues. V lost 9 bases and J 3 bases, leaving 17 bases between the germline ends. This material consisted of CD8+ T cells from peripheral blood mononuclear cells, taken in the third trimester of pregnancy. The chain couples TRBV27 to TRBJ1-1; no firm D call. The clonotype was recovered from a female donor with multiple sclerosis, enrolled in a pregnancy study. The CDR3 DNA reads TGTGCCAGTCTGCGACAATACAGAGACACTGAAGCTTTCTTT. Its translation: CASLRQYRDTEAFF.